Below, 26 T cell receptor beta chains from the same sample are listed, as sequenced in a study of T cell responses to AZD1222 COVID-19 vaccine. TCRdb keeps only in-frame clones here, not all; method: immunoSEQ multiplex PCR. Among 60,000 to 100,000 clones listed, roughly 90% were seen once. This material consisted of peripheral blood, taken on day 0 of AZD1222 vaccination. The receptors derive from an adult in good health.

The chain is built from TRBV7-2 and TRBJ1-3, with 7 bases fitting TRBD1. This CDR3 is built from 16 residues. Germline V lookup: CDR1 SGHTA, CDR2 FQGNSA. The V gene end was trimmed by 2 bases and the J gene end by 1 base; junction bases not matched to a gene: 5. The CDR3, as DNA: TGTGCCAGCAGCTTACGGGGCAGGGGGTCTGGAAACACCATATATTTT. Translated, it gives CASSLRGRGSGNTIYF.

CDR3 residues: CASSSPGGTQETQYF. Written as DNA, the CDR3 is TGTGCCAGCAGTTCGCCGGGGGGGACCCAAGAGACCCAGTACTTC. V usage is TRBV28 and J usage is TRBJ2-5; 8 bases align to TRBD2. This CDR3 contains 15 residues. The ends lost 4 bases at V and 1 base at J; junction bases unmatched: 5. Germline assignment: CDR1 MDHEN and CDR2 SYDVKM. Filled out from reference TRBV28 and TRBJ2-5, the complete variable domain reads DVKVTQSSRYLVKRTGEKVFLECVQDMDHENMFWYRQDPGLGLRLIYFSYDVKMKEKGDIPEGYSVSREKKERFSLILESASTNQTSMYLCASSSPGGTQETQYFGPGTRLLVL.

The chain combines TRBV7-2 with TRBJ2-1, with D possibly being TRBD2 (6 bases). Germline CDR1 SGHTA, CDR2 FQGNSA. The CDR3 length is 15 residues. V was clipped by 2 bases and J by 4 bases, with 12 bases between them. The chain's CDR3 is CASSLRLAEYNEQFF. CDR3 DNA sequence: TGTGCCAGCAGCTTACGGTTAGCGGAGTACAATGAGCAGTTCTTC.

This clone was seen a single time. The chain carries TRBV27 and TRBJ1-5; TRBD1 is a possible D gene (6 bases). V dropped 8 bases and J dropped 12 bases, with 14 bases sitting between them. Germline CDR1 is MNHEY and CDR2 is SMNVEV (reference sequence). CDR3 length: 11 amino acids. The CDR3, as DNA: TGTGCCAGCGGAGACAGGAGCGGCCAGCATTTT. Its protein product is CASGDRSGQHF.

The chain has TRBV9 and TRBJ2-1, with 10 bases matching TRBD1. CDR3 length: 13 residues. Looked up from germline, CDR1 is SGDLS and CDR2 is YYNGEE. J gave up 8 bases and V 7 bases, and 6 bases lay outside the gene matches. The CDR3 DNA reads TGTGCCAGCGGACAGGGGGACGTCGATGAGCAGTTCTTC. This encodes CASGQGDVDEQFF.

The genes are TRBV6-5 and TRBJ1-2, with D uncertain. CDR1 and CDR2 (germline): MNHEY, SVGAGI. The V gene lost 6 bases and the J gene lost 8 bases, with 16 bases spanning the gap. The length of the CDR3 is 13 residues. The CDR3 sequence: CASSPTSDRGYTF. The CDR3 nucleotides read TGTGCCAGCAGCCCGACAAGTGATAGGGGCTACACCTTC.

The chain combines TRBV6-1 with TRBJ1-2; D gene unclear. From germline, CDR1 is MNHNS and CDR2 SASEGT. The germline V and J ends were trimmed by 2 bases and 2 bases, with 18 bases remaining between them. The CDR3 length is 17 residues. As DNA, the CDR3 is TGTGCCAGCAGTGAAAACGGCAGAATACTCCTAAACTATGGCTACACCTTC. Translated: CASSENGRILLNYGYTF.

The chain is built from TRBV3-1 (or the pseudogene TRBV3-2) and TRBJ2-1, with TRBD2 matching over 12 bases. The germline gives CDR1 LGHDT, CDR2 YNNKEL (reference sequence). V shed 2 bases and J 7 bases; nucleotides not matched to a gene: 0. The CDR3 is 14 amino acids. The CDR3 nucleotides read TGTGCCAGCAGCCAACTAGCGGGAGGGAATGAGCAGTTCTTC. Its translation is CASSQLAGGNEQFF.

This sequence joins TRBV9 and TRBJ2-7; 7 nucleotides match TRBD2. Germline lookup yields CDR1 SGDLS and CDR2 YYNGEE. The CDR3 sequence is 13 residues long. V trimming: 7 bases; J trimming: 4 bases; junction bases outside the gene matches: 8. The CDR3 bases are TGTGCCAGCTCCGGGACTAATCGTTACGAGCAGTACTTC. The encoded protein is CASSGTNRYEQYF.

The J gene is TRBJ2-3, the V gene TRBV5-6; D ambiguous. Trimming shortened V by 4 bases and J by 1 base, and 10 bases separated the two germline ends. CDR3 length equals 14 residues. CDR1 and CDR2 from the germline V gene are SGHDT and YYEEEE. CDR3 DNA sequence: TGTGCCAGCAGCCTGGGAACTCGCACAGATACGCAGTATTTT. Translation: CASSLGTRTDTQYF.

The chain uses TRBV28 and TRBJ1-4; 8 bases match TRBD1. The V segment lost 4 bases and the J segment 7 bases; nucleotides outside the gene matches: 11. The CDR3 is 16 residues long. Per the germline V gene, CDR1 is MDHEN and CDR2 is SYDVKM. The CDR3 loop reads CASSSTQGAGREKLFF. The CDR3 region has the DNA TGTGCCAGCAGTTCCACCCAGGGGGCAGGTCGTGAAAAACTGTTTTTT.

V is TRBV18 and J is TRBJ2-4, with D maybe TRBD1 (5 bases). The CDR3 has 14 residues. In germline, CDR1 is KGHSH, CDR2 LQKENI. With 0 bases removed from V and 6 bases from J, the gap between germline ends came to 9 bases. The CDR3 here is CASSPPSRGNIQYF. The CDR3 DNA is TGTGCCAGCTCACCACCGTCTAGGGGAAACATTCAGTACTTC.

This chain uses TRBV24-1 with TRBJ2-7, with D possibly TRBD2 on 5 matching bases. Germline CDR1 reads KGHDR; CDR2 reads SFDVKD. The CDR3 is 14 residues long. The V gene lost 5 bases and the J gene lost 2 bases, with 12 bases spanning the gap. The CDR3 protein is CATSGETPPYEQYF. CDR3 nucleotide sequence: TGTGCCACCAGTGGGGAGACACCCCCCTACGAGCAGTACTTC.

The V gene is TRBV27, the J gene TRBJ2-1, with D perhaps matching TRBD1 (6 bases). Germline lookup yields CDR1 MNHEY and CDR2 SMNVEV (reference sequence). The V gene lost 3 bases and the J gene lost 0 bases, with 9 bases spanning the gap. The CDR3 sequence is 15 residues long. CDR3 coding DNA: TGTGCCAGCAGTTTCGACAGGAGCTCCTACAATGAGCAGTTCTTC. This codes for CASSFDRSSYNEQFF.

The genes are TRBV4-2 and TRBJ2-1; D is possibly TRBD2 (6 bases). This CDR3 has 17 residues. Germline CDR1 and CDR2: LGHNA and YNFKEQ. V was pared by 1 base and J by 5 bases, with 18 bases between. Written as DNA, the CDR3 is TGTGCCAGCAGCCAAGGCGGACGGGTACTAGCAGACAATGAGCAGTTCTTC. Translating gives CASSQGGRVLADNEQFF.

This chain links TRBV18 with TRBJ2-3, with D possibly TRBD2 on 5 matching bases. Germline V CDR1 and CDR2: KGHSH, LQKENI. V lost 2 bases, J lost 4 bases, and 10 bases lay in between. The CDR3 runs to 14 residues. The CDR3 here is CASSPVGEADTQYF. DNA for the CDR3: TGTGCCAGCTCACCAGTCGGGGAAGCAGATACGCAGTATTTT.

The chain combines TRBV3-1 (or the pseudogene TRBV3-2) with TRBJ1-4, with TRBD1 matching 8 bases. In germline, CDR1 is LGHDT, CDR2 YNNKEL (reference sequence). Trimming at V came to 4 bases and at J to 9 bases, leaving 10 bases not matched to a gene. CDR3 size: 15 residues. CDR3 DNA sequence: TGTGCCAGCAGCCCTCGGACAGGGTCGGGACAAAAACTGTTTTTT. Translating it yields CASSPRTGSGQKLFF.

The rearrangement uses TRBV13 and TRBJ2-5; 8 bases agree with TRBD2. Germline loops: CDR1 PRHDT, CDR2 FYEKMQ (reference sequence). After removal of 3 bases from V and 5 bases from J, the junction contained 20 bases not matched to a gene. CDR3 length: 19 residues. CDR3 DNA: TGTGCCAGCAGCTTGGCCCCCGTCACGAGGGGTTCGGGGGGGGAGACCCAGTACTTC. It translates to CASSLAPVTRGSGGETQYF.

CDR3: CASPTTGGNQPQHF. The CDR3 DNA follows: TGTGCCAGTCCCACGACCGGGGGAAATCAGCCCCAGCATTTT. J is TRBJ1-5 and V is TRBV19, with D maybe TRBD1 (5 bases). V gave up 8 bases and J gave up 4 bases, with 15 bases separating them. Germline V gene lookup returns CDR1 LNHDA and CDR2 SQIVND (reference sequence). There are 14 residues in the CDR3.

The chain has TRBV6-5 and TRBJ2-1; the match to TRBD2 covers 9 bases. Trimming removed 8 bases from V and 4 bases from J; junction bases left unmatched: 9. The CDR3 is 15 residues long. Looked up from germline, CDR1 is MNHEY and CDR2 is SVGAGI. The DNA of the CDR3 is TGTGCCAGCTTTCGGGCTAGCGGGATATACAATGAGCAGTTCTTC. This gives the protein CASFRASGIYNEQFF.

The chain couples TRBV5-1 to TRBJ1-1; possibly TRBD1 for D (6 bases). CDR3 length: 14 residues. Germline-derived CDR1 and CDR2 are SGHRS and YFSETQ. The ends were cut back, 3 bases at V and 4 bases at J, with 13 bases in the middle. The CDR3 spells CASSSLQGGTEAFF. The CDR3 DNA follows: TGCGCCAGCAGCTCTCTACAGGGAGGCACTGAAGCTTTCTTT.

The V gene is TRBV5-1, the J gene TRBJ1-4; TRBD1 is a possible D gene (5 bases). The CDR3 has 18 residues. Germline values: CDR1 SGHRS, CDR2 YFSETQ. With 4 bases removed from V and 2 bases from J, the gap between germline ends came to 21 bases. CDR3 region: CASSPRILVGGTNEKLFF. As DNA, the CDR3 is TGCGCCAGCAGCCCGAGGATTCTCGTGGGGGGGACTAATGAAAAACTGTTTTTT.

The chain couples TRBV3-1 (or the pseudogene TRBV3-2) to TRBJ1-1; TRBD1 is a possible D gene (5 bases). Germline lookup yields CDR1 LGHDT and CDR2 YNNKEL (reference sequence). CDR3 size: 14 residues. With 0 bases removed from V and 1 base from J, the gap between germline ends came to 6 bases. The DNA of the CDR3 is TGTGCCAGCAGCCAAGACACAGGGAACACTGAAGCTTTCTTT. This translates into CASSQDTGNTEAFF.

J is TRBJ2-6 and V is TRBV7-9, with D possibly matching TRBD1 (6 bases). The CDR3 is 15 amino acids. Trimming stripped 3 bases from V and 4 bases from J, with 10 bases between. Germline loops: CDR1 SEHNR, CDR2 FQNEAQ (reference sequence). CDR3: CASSLGQAGANVLTF. In DNA form, the CDR3 reads TGTGCCAGCAGCTTGGGACAAGCAGGGGCCAACGTCCTGACTTTC.

J is TRBJ2-1 and V is TRBV27; a possible D gene is TRBD2 (5 bases). The V and J ends lost 9 bases and 7 bases respectively, with 16 bases between them. The CDR3 length is 13 residues. Germline V gives CDR1 MNHEY, CDR2 SMNVEV (reference sequence). The CDR3 sequence: CASAAGRPNEQFF. The CDR3 DNA sequence: TGTGCCAGTGCCGCGGGCAGGCCAAATGAGCAGTTCTTC.

The V gene is TRBV27, the J gene TRBJ2-7, with a weak D call TRBD2 (8 bases). Germline CDR1 MNHEY, CDR2 SMNVEV (reference sequence). This CDR3 has 18 residues. V was trimmed by 4 bases and J by 3 bases, leaving 25 bases between them. In nucleotides, the CDR3 is TGTGCCAGCAGTTCGCCTATAGGGACTAGACAGGGTCGCTACGAGCAGTACTTC. Its protein product is CASSSPIGTRQGRYEQYF.